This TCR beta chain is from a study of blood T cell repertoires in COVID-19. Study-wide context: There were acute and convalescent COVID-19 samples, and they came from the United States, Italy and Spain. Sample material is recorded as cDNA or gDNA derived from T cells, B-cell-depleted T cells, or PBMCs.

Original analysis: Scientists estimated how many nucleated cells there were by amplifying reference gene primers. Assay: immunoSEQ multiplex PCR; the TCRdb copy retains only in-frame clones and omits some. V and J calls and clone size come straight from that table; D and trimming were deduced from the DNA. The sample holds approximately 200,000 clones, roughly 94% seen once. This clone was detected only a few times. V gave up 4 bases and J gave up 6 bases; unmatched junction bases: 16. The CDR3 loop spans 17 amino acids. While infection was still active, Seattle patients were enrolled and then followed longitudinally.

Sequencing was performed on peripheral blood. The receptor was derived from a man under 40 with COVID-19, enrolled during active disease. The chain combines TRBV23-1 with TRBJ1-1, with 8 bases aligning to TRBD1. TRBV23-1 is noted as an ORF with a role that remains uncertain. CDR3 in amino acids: CASSRGTGRARGPEAFF. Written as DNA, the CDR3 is TGCGCCAGCAGTCGAGGGACAGGCCGGGCCCGTGGCCCTGAAGCTTTCTTT.